The sequence of this TCR beta chain was determined in a study of early T cells in non-severe SARS-CoV-2 infection. Whole-study findings and limits: In VDJdb matching, anti-spike CD8 responses were favored while private and CD4 specificities went missing.

TCRdb used MiXCR to reprocess the 5' RACE reads, holding one entry per CDR3 protein. Of more than 40,000 distinct CDR3 sequences listed, roughly 7% are singletons. Details on this clonotype: The antigen is undetermined.

V was shortened by 7 bases and J by 1 base, with 16 bases between the two germline ends. The CDR3 is 15 amino acids. The germline V gene has CDR1 DFQATT and CDR2 SNEGSKA (reference sequence). Sequencing input: whole blood. This chain connects TRBV20-1 to TRBJ2-2; D call uncertain. This TCR derives from an adult who was a healthcare worker with PCR-confirmed SARS-CoV-2 infection or an uninfected control (not recorded which). Here the CDR3 DNA reads TGCAGTGTCCAAAGGACCGATATGAACACCGGGGAGCTGTTTTTT. Protein product: CSVQRTDMNTGELFF.